This T cell receptor (beta chain) was found in a study of cytomegalovirus exposure and HLA in healthy donors (dated by TCRdb to 2016 to 2017). A note on the overall study: In an earlier analysis of 550 to 750 of the donors, approximately 300 Gb of sequence data and about 110 million unique TCR beta sequences from roughly 200 million T cells were reported. About 320 gigabases of sequencing data and 80 million or so unique TCR sequences were included in an early release covering roughly 700 HLA-typed donors. Of the roughly 400 genotyped donors, over 70% fell in the genetic ancestry cluster associated with self-reported Caucasian donors. The aim of the study was to test whether cataloging public T cell receptors could identify signatures of past pathogen exposure. The T cell repertoires of 700 or so subjects were profiled by immunosequencing and related to cytomegalovirus serostatus. In addition to the first cohort of 650 to 750 subjects, a separate validation cohort of around 110 different subjects was used. The study combined high-throughput TCR immunosequencing, statistical association of individual TCRs with disease status, and machine learning to predict cytomegalovirus infection status. A later analysis re-examined previously published TCR beta repertoires from more than 600 donors and added high-resolution HLA genotyping to investigate patterns of TCR occurrence. In the later analysis, no new phenotypic data were used to find candidate immune exposures; instead, reliance was placed on TCR beta sequences and their occurrence across donors. An earlier analysis of 500 to 650 of the donors applied high-throughput TCR beta sequencing to assess whether each TCR beta V gene segment acted as functional or pseudogenic. Donor age, sex, ethnicity and CMV serostatus were collected together with the repertoire data. A later genetic analysis used genome-wide SNP genotypes for about 55% of the 666 donors, treating that subset as a discovery cohort. All discovery cohort repertoires had been generated on a single sequencing platform. HLA typing included class I and class II loci at four-digit resolution. Typing coverage differed by locus: A, B, C, DRB1 and DQB1 were typed in roughly 629-640 donors, DQA1 in about 550, DPA1 in over 600, and DPB1 in 400 to 480. Four to six DR-DQ haplotypes were handled as single units for association and clustering, since linkage in the cohort was strong. Among about 400 genotyped donors of the cohort, an average of around 250,000 unique TCR beta nucleotide sequences was sequenced per donor, of which 15% to 20% were non-productive. The study at large found these results: When HLA alleles, especially DR and DQ, strongly co-occurred, TCR associations were difficult to assign to individual alleles. Across donors, most TCR sequences were observed very rarely, whereas some public TCRs were present in many individuals. The cohort was sequenced for TCR beta chains only, and without alpha or paired-chain data the features that could be detected were limited. In a later analysis, several top co-occurrence clusters were reported to appear linked to parvovirus B19, influenza, CMV and Epstein-Barr virus. According to a later analysis, TCR association rates differed among HLA loci, with DRB1 alleles showing the most associated TCRs and HLA-C alleles showing the fewest. Presence/absence analyses assumed roughly uniform sequencing depth across donors, an assumption that may not hold. HLA typing was unavailable for some donors at each locus, so association tests used only the typed subset. A later analysis found that most CMV-associated TCR beta chains appeared HLA-restricted, with HLA associations seemingly driven largely by CMV exposure. The study listed approximately 150 TCR beta chains as associated with cytomegalovirus. In both the original and validation cohorts, the classifier was reported to diagnose cytomegalovirus status with high specificity and sensitivity. A further reported finding was that TCR beta sequences accurately predicted the HLA-A and HLA-B alleles for most subjects in the first cohort. In a later genetic analysis, a missense DCLRE1C variant was associated with V-gene and J-gene trimming of TCR beta chains, and the association was replicated in an independent cohort. It was suggested by the authors that the approach could potentially be generalized to other disease states and immunological phenotypes. In an earlier analysis of fewer than 700 of the donors, most TCR beta V segments appeared in productive rearrangements about 87% or about 30% of the time, broadly matching IMGT annotations. The earlier analysis of about 600 of the donors excluded roughly 16 rarely observed V segments, including chromosome 9 orphons, because counts were too low. In vitro tests confirmed that a few of the cytomegalovirus-associated TCR beta chains recognize cytomegalovirus antigens. For the cohort, immune exposure information was limited to CMV serostatus. Specific HLA alleles were associated with 15,000 to 20,000 TCR beta sequences at a false discovery rate of 0.05 in a later analysis. Compared with equally common non-associated chains, HLA-associated TCR beta chains in a later analysis were more clonally expanded and had lower generation probabilities. Correlated functional status among segregating V segments might be attributable to linkage disequilibrium, but an unknown experimental factor could not be ruled out. A group of highly shared sequence variants was considered likely to be a technical artifact of the sequencing pipeline. A later genetic analysis reported fewer N-insertions in productive TCRs among donors in an Asian-associated ancestry cluster than the roughly 640-donor mean.

This clone was detected a few times. Which antigen it targets is not known. The input lacks base qualities; no much larger clone sits a single base away. The protocol used for the library was the immunoSEQ multiplex PCR assay. For the multiplex PCR, a mixture combining 60 forward primers for TCR Vbeta segments and 13 reverse primers for TCR Jbeta segments was used. The CDR3 region of rearranged TCR beta genes was amplified from genomic DNA with a multiplex PCR assay. The amplified TCR beta libraries were sequenced on the Illumina HiSeq System as 87-base-pair reads. The published analysis was carried out like this. A later analysis counted about 80 million unique TCR beta chains across the 550 to 700 repertoires, and 9.5 million to 11 million of these chains were shared by at least two donors. Raw reads were error-corrected and collapsed into unique sequences with a nearest-neighbor algorithm that merged closely related sequences to remove PCR and sequencing errors. Alignment of CDR3 sequences to IMGT reference sequences was used to assign V, D and J gene segments. For a sequence to be retained, a match of at least six nucleotides to both a V gene segment and a J gene segment was required. Rearrangements were called productive when the CDR3 lacked stop codons and stayed in frame with V and J; all others were non-productive. CDR3 was defined according to IMGT convention as the region running from the second conserved V-encoded cysteine to the conserved J-encoded phenylalanine. The earlier analysis of about 590 of the donors excluded sequences that lacked an unambiguous match to a single V gene segment. In an earlier analysis of 587 of the donors, V segments were called functional above 56.7% productive rearrangements and were called segregating when the between-donor standard deviation exceeded 5%. A statistical classification framework was developed to diagnose cytomegalovirus status using the catalog of TCR beta chain sequences. In a later analysis, V and J genes were assigned by comparing TCR nucleotide sequences against IMGT/GENE-DB human TR gene sequences. A later analysis assigned CDR3 sequences and most-parsimonious VDJ recombination scenarios with the TCRdist pipeline. In a later analysis, each TCR beta chain was defined by its CDR3 amino acid sequence together with its V-gene family, and reads without a unique V-gene family were excluded. As a way to deal with suspected cross-contamination and a sequencing artifact, a later analysis dropped roughly 620 nucleotide sequences that were highly shared and had low generation probability. In a later analysis, a clonal expansion index for each public chain was calculated from normalized within-repertoire ranks of inferred template counts. In a later analysis, generation probabilities were computed with a VDJ recombination model fitted to out-of-frame rearrangements, and the resulting probabilities were checked against IGoR. Hypergeometric tests were used in a later analysis to score TCR-TCR, TCR-HLA and TCR-CMV co-occurrence, with a repertoire-size bias correction applied to the TCR pairs. In a later analysis, false discovery rates were estimated by permuting HLA or CMV assignments 20 times. In a later analysis, co-occurring TCRs were grouped with DBSCAN, and TCRdist sequence similarity was added when clustering was performed within HLA-allele-positive subsets. Repertoires with fewer than 30,000 or more than 120,000 public chains, plus five repertoires with anomalous nucleotide sharing, were excluded from co-occurrence clustering. Here the immuneACCESS table is served through TCRdb, limited to in-frame sequences with V and J called. Missing clones are a known gap in these copies; in checked studies unresolved V genes cover under half, and the rest lacks a known reason. V, J and clone size are those of that table, while D and trimming were read from the DNA. This sample holds roughly 180,000 clones; under 90% were observed only once. The ten largest account for roughly 5.2% of the sample.

The cohort comprised 550 to 700 healthy bone marrow donors. Cohort members were all nominally healthy when sampled, although unrecorded immune exposures were likely present. The donor was CMV seronegative and was included in the group of about 350 seronegative cohort members. A peripheral blood sample was provided by each donor, and peripheral blood mononuclear cells were used for TCR beta sequencing. Genomic DNA extraction from the blood cell samples was performed with the Qiagen DNeasy Blood Extraction Kit. This clonotype was sampled from a man younger than 35 in good health and CMV-seronegative. The specimen was PBMCs.

The nucleotide sequence reads as follows: TGTGCCCACCTCTTGGACAGATACACCGGGGAGCTGTTTTTT. It codes for CAHLLDRYTGELFF. The V gene is TRBV6-1 and the J gene is TRBJ2-2; a tentative D match to TRBD1 spans 6 bases. The CDR3 sequence holds 14 residues, the cysteine and phenylalanine included. Only CDR3 DNA is held: 42 bases, read in frame from base 1. CDR1 MNHNS and CDR2 SASEGT are derived from the germline V gene. The junction shows trimming of 11 bases on V and 3 bases on J, plus 16 bases between the germline ends.